The clone carrying this TCR beta chain was counted only a few times. This sample is drawn from a study of sequential checkpoint blockade in melanoma. CDR1 and CDR2 from the germline V gene are SGHNT and YENEEA. The length of the CDR3 is 15 residues. V shed 3 bases and J 10 bases; nucleotides not matched to a gene: 11. Specified treatment: randomized to nivolumab then ipilimumab (arm A) or the reverse (arm B). No patient had prior DNA-damaging chemotherapy. Produced via immunoSEQ multiplex PCR; TCRdb's table is partial and in-frame only. Here the sample spans a few thousand clones, approximately 17% being singletons.

The sample in question was tumor tissue (inferred from file names), obtained from a patient given nivolumab and ipilimumab in sequence. This chain links TRBV11-3 with TRBJ2-1; 8 bases map to TRBD2. The receptor was derived from a human donor with melanoma. As DNA, the CDR3 is TGTGCCAGCAGCTTTAGCGGGACCAACCTCGGGGAGCAGTTCTTC. This gives the protein CASSFSGTNLGEQFF.